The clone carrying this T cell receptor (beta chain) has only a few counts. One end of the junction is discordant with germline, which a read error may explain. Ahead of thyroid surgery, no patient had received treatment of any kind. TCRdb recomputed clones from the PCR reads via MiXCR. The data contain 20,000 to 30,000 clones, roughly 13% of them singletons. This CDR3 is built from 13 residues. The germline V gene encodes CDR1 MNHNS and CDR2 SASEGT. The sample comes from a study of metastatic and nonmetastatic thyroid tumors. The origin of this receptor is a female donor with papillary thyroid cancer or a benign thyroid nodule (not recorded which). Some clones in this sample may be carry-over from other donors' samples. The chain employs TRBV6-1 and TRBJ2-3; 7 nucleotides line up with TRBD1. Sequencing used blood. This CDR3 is CAGSRQGTDTQYF. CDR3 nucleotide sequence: TGTGCCGGCAGTCGACAGGGAACAGATACGCAGTACTTT.